One sample yielded the 11 T cell receptor beta chains listed below, sequenced in a study of memory CD4+ T cells and cytomegalovirus serostatus. The sort gate was single viable CD3+CD4+CD8-CD45RO+ cells for memory CD4+ T cells. Data came from immunoSEQ multiplex PCR; TCRdb stores just in-frame clones and leaves some out. This sample has approximately 40,000 clones; roughly 79% occur once, and the top ten carry roughly 0.5%. The specimen sequenced was memory CD4+ T cells from blood. Receptors were obtained from an adult in good health and CMV-seronegative.

The CDR3 sequence is CASSLDPVGEQFF. CDR3 DNA sequence: TGTGCCAGCAGCTTGGACCCAGTGGGTGAGCAGTTCTTC. This rearrangement joins TRBV5-4 to TRBJ2-1; D unclear. CDR1 is SGHNT and CDR2 is YYREEE in the germline V gene (reference sequence). The CDR3 covers 13 residues. Trimming removed 0 bases at V and 9 bases at J, with 10 bases between.

The chain combines TRBV5-4 with TRBJ2-1; 7 bases line up with TRBD2. Germline V gene sequence: CDR1 SGHNT, CDR2 YYREEE (reference sequence). The J segment lost 4 bases and the V segment lost 2 bases, leaving 3 bases of the junction unmatched. The CDR3 runs 14 residues. The CDR3 region has the DNA TGTGCCAGCAGCTTCGGGGGGTCGTACAATGAGCAGTTCTTC. Encoded protein: CASSFGGSYNEQFF.

As DNA, the CDR3 is TGTGCTAGTGGCCTGACTAGCGGGGGATACGAGCAGTACTTC. Residues: CASGLTSGGYEQYF. This chain links TRBV12-5 with TRBJ2-7; 12 nucleotides align to TRBD2. After removal of 6 bases from V and 4 bases from J, the junction contained 4 bases not matched to a gene. Germline V lookup: CDR1 LGHNT, CDR2 FRNRAP. The CDR3 runs 14 residues.

For this clone: At the DNA level, this CDR3 is encoded by other sequences in the same sample as well. This chain connects TRBV7-2 to TRBJ1-4, with 9 nucleotides matching TRBD1. The CDR3 runs 14 residues. Germline trimming cut 5 bases from V and 8 bases from J; bases unmatched to any gene: 6. CDR1 and CDR2 (germline): SGHTA, FQGNSA. This CDR3 reads CASSLQGADEKLFF. In DNA form, the CDR3 reads TGTGCCAGCAGCCTACAGGGGGCTGACGAAAAACTGTTTTTT. Drawing the rest from reference TRBV7-2 and TRBJ1-4, the complete variable domain is GAGVSQSPSNKVTEKGKDVELRCDPISGHTALYWYRQSLGQGLEFLIYFQGNSAPDKSGLPSDRFSAERTGGSVSTLTIQRTQQEDSAVYLCASSLQGADEKLFFGSGTQLSVL.

The chain combines TRBV18 with TRBJ1-4; no clear D. V lost 2 bases and J lost 7, with 14 bases in between. There are 15 residues in the CDR3. The germline CDR1 and CDR2 sequences are KGHSH and LQKENI. The CDR3: CASSPGEGGSEKLFF. Here the CDR3 DNA reads TGTGCCAGCTCACCAGGAGAGGGTGGTAGTGAAAAACTGTTTTTT.

This chain joins TRBV5-1 and TRBJ2-2; 7 positions agree with TRBD1. Per germline, CDR1 SGHRS and CDR2 YFSETQ. This CDR3 region has 15 residues. Unmatched junction bases numbered 10, after V lost 5 bases and J lost 6 bases. For the CDR3, the DNA is TGCGCCAGCAGTTACCGGGACAGTAGGGCCGGGGAGCTGTTTTTT. Amino acid sequence: CASSYRDSRAGELFF. Full variable domain (rest looked up from reference TRBV5-1 and TRBJ2-2): KAGVTQTPRYLIKTRGQQVTLSCSPISGHRSVSWYQQTPGQGLQFLFEYFSETQRNKGNFPGRFSGRQFSNSRSEMNVSTLELGDSALYLCASSYRDSRAGELFFGEGSRLTVL.

In its sample, this clone was seen once. The chain recombines TRBV11-2 with TRBJ2-3; D is unresolved. Deletions cut 5 bases from V and 2 bases from J, with 11 bases between. The CDR3 runs 14 residues. Germline CDR1 and CDR2: SGHAT and FQNNGV. The CDR3 bases are TGTGCCAGCAGCGCTGTGGGTGACACAGATACGCAGTATTTT. Translated, it gives CASSAVGDTDTQYF. The entire variable domain, with the rest obtained from reference TRBV11-2 and TRBJ2-3, is as follows: EAGVAQSPRYKIIEKRQSVAFWCNPISGHATLYWYQQILGQGPKLLIQFQNNGVVDDSQLPKDRFSAERLKGVDSTLKIQPAKLEDSAVYLCASSAVGDTDTQYFGPGTRLTVL.

The chain couples TRBV11-2 to TRBJ2-2; 8 nucleotides match TRBD2. The V and J ends lost 6 bases and 2 bases, in that order; junction bases with no gene match: 8. Germline loops: CDR1 SGHAT, CDR2 FQNNGV. This CDR3 has 16 residues. CDR3 sequence: CASSLVAGSNTGELFF. The CDR3 DNA sequence: TGTGCCAGCAGTCTCGTAGCGGGGTCAAACACCGGGGAGCTGTTTTTT.

This chain uses TRBV5-1 with TRBJ1-6; 8 bases map to TRBD1. The V gene's germline CDR1 is SGHRS and CDR2 YFSETQ. V dropped 4 bases and J dropped 9; count of bases not matched to a gene: 9. The CDR3 runs to 15 residues. The CDR3, as DNA: TGCGCCAGCAGCCCCGGACAGGGAAAAGGTTCACCCCTCCACTTT. Its translation is CASSPGQGKGSPLHF. Full variable domain (rest looked up from reference TRBV5-1 and TRBJ1-6): KAGVTQTPRYLIKTRGQQVTLSCSPISGHRSVSWYQQTPGQGLQFLFEYFSETQRNKGNFPGRFSGRQFSNSRSEMNVSTLELGDSALYLCASSPGQGKGSPLHFGNGTRLTVT.

The chain couples TRBV28 to TRBJ2-7; D gene unclear. CDR1 and CDR2 from the germline V gene are MDHEN and SYDVKM. There are 13 residues in the CDR3. V lost 2 bases and J lost 2, with 7 bases in between. CDR3 amino acids: CASSLAAPYEQYF. The CDR3, as DNA: TGTGCCAGCAGTTTAGCGGCTCCCTACGAGCAGTACTTC.

V and J are TRBV7-9 and TRBJ1-4; TRBD1 might be the D (6 bases). The CDR3 runs 15 residues. V was pared by 1 base and J by 8 bases, with 14 bases between. Germline V gene data show CDR1 as SEHNR and CDR2 as FQNEAQ (reference sequence). In DNA, the CDR3 is TGTGCCAGCAGCTTAGTGACAGGTCGTGTGGAAAAACTGTTTTTT. Encoded protein: CASSLVTGRVEKLFF.